This entry lists 10 T cell receptor beta chains sequenced from one sample in a study of OX40 agonist ivuxolimab in advanced cancers. Here immunoSEQ multiplex PCR was the method, and the copy in TCRdb shows in-frame clones only, minus some. The data contain about 85,000 clones, under 90% of them singletons. The material sequenced was CD4+ or CD8+ T cells sorted from blood, taken in a trial of the OX40 agonist ivuxolimab. The receptors originated from an adult with an advanced solid tumor such as melanoma, head and neck, liver or kidney cancer.

The CDR3 sequence is CASSSHTQTGADTQYF. The CDR3, as DNA: TGCGCCAGCAGCTCCCACACACAAACCGGGGCAGATACGCAGTATTTT. This chain connects TRBV5-1 to TRBJ2-3, with a tentative D call TRBD2 (5 bases). V was pared by 3 bases and J by 4 bases, with 18 bases between. This CDR3 comprises 16 residues. CDR1 is SGHRS, CDR2 YFSETQ, per germline.

The chain carries TRBV27 and TRBJ1-6; a weak D match, TRBD1 (6 bases). The CDR3 sequence is 15 residues long. Deletions cut 6 bases from V and 0 bases from J, with 9 bases between. The germline V gene has CDR1 MNHEY and CDR2 SMNVEV (reference sequence). In DNA form, the CDR3 reads TGTGCCAGCAGCACAGGGAGCTCCTATAATTCACCCCTCCACTTT. This sequence encodes CASSTGSSYNSPLHF.

This sequence joins TRBV6-4 and TRBJ2-4, with a tentative D call TRBD1 (6 bases). Germline V gene data show CDR1 as MRHNA and CDR2 as SNTAGT. The ends were cut back, 4 bases at V and 1 base at J, with 11 bases in the middle. The CDR3 is made up of 15 amino acids. The CDR3 region is CASSATGTAKNIQYF. Here the CDR3 DNA reads TGTGCCAGCAGTGCCACAGGGACCGCCAAAAACATTCAGTACTTC.

The chain links TRBV2 to TRBJ2-7; D may be TRBD2 (5 bases). The CDR3 is made up of 11 amino acids. From germline, CDR1 is SNHLY and CDR2 FYNNEI. V was trimmed by 7 bases and J by 4 bases, leaving 8 bases between them. In nucleotides, the CDR3 is TGTGCCAGCATTACGGGGTACGAGCAGTACTTC. Its protein product is CASITGYEQYF.

This clone was observed a handful of times. This rearrangement joins TRBV11-2 to TRBJ1-2; 12 positions agree with TRBD1. Germline loops: CDR1 SGHAT, CDR2 FQNNGV. With 5 bases clipped from V and 8 bases from J, the junction kept 9 bases outside the gene matches. CDR3 length: 15 amino acids. The CDR3 DNA reads as TGTGCCAGCAGCACGGGGACAGGGGGCTGGCGGGGCTACACCTTC. Translated, it gives CASSTGTGGWRGYTF.

In this sample, this clone turned up once. This rearrangement joins TRBV5-6 to TRBJ1-1; no clear D gene. Germline V gives CDR1 SGHDT, CDR2 YYEEEE. V lost 4 bases, J lost 0 bases, and 13 bases lay in between. The CDR3 spans 15 residues. DNA for the CDR3: TGTGCCAGCAGCCTAAGACGGACTATGAACACTGAAGCTTTCTTT. Encoded protein: CASSLRRTMNTEAFF.

The chain couples TRBV7-9 to TRBJ2-1, with 8 bases lining up with TRBD1. The V gene's germline CDR1 is SEHNR and CDR2 FQNEAQ (reference sequence). V was pared by 5 bases and J by 6 bases, with 6 bases of the junction left unmatched. The CDR3 sequence is 14 residues long. CDR3 sequence reads: CASSPGTGSNEQFF. The CDR3 region has the DNA TGTGCCAGCAGCCCCGGGACAGGCTCCAATGAGCAGTTCTTC.

The rearrangement uses TRBV7-2 and TRBJ2-7, with D possibly being TRBD2 (6 bases). The CDR3 length is 15 residues. The germline gives CDR1 SGHTA, CDR2 FQGNSA. Trimming stripped 1 base from V and 6 bases from J, with 16 bases between. The CDR3 here is CASSLVWGSGSEQYV. CDR3 bases: TGTGCCAGCAGCTTAGTCTGGGGCTCCGGGAGCGAGCAGTACGTC.

The CDR3 DNA reads as TGTGCCACCAGCAGAAACCGAGGAGGTGAAGCTTTCTTT. Translated: CATSRNRGGEAFF. The V call is TRBV15, the J call TRBJ1-1; D not resolved. The ends were cut back, 2 bases at V and 7 bases at J, with 11 bases in the middle. The CDR3 extends over 13 amino acids. Germline V lookup: CDR1 LNHNV, CDR2 YYDKDF (reference sequence).

CDR3 DNA sequence: TGCGCCAGCAGACCCCGAAACCGGGACAGGGGGCTGGAGGGCTACACCTTC. Translating gives CASRPRNRDRGLEGYTF. V and J are TRBV4-1 and TRBJ1-2, with 12 bases identical to TRBD1. The CDR3 has 17 residues. V lost 6 bases and J lost 8; bases outside the gene matches: 16. Germline V lookup: CDR1 MGHRA, CDR2 YSYEKL.